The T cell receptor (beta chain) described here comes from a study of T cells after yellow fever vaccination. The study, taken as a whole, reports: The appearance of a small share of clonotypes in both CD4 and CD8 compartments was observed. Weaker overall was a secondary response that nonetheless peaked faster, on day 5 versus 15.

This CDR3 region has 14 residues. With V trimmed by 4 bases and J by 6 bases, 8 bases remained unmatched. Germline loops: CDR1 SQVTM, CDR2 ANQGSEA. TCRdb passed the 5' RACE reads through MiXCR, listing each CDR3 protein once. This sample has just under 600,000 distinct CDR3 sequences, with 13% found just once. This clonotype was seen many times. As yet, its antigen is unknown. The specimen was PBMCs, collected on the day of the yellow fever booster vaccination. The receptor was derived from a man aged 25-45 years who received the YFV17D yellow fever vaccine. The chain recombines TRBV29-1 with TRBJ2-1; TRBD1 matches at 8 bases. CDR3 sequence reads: CSVADRGQLNEQFF. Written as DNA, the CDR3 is TGCAGCGTTGCTGACAGGGGTCAGCTCAATGAGCAGTTCTTC.